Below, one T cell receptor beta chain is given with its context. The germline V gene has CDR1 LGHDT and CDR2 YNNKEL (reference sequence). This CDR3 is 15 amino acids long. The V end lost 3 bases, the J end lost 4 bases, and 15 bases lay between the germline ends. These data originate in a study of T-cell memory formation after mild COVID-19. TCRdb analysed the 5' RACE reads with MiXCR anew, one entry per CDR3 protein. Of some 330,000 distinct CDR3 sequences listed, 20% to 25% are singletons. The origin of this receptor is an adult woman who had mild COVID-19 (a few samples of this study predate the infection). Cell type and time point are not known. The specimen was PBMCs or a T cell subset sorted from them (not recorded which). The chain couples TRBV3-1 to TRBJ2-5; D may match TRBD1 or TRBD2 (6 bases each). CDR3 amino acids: CASSQMGGRGETQYF. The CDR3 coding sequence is TGTGCCAGCAGCCAGATGGGGGGCCGCGGAGAGACCCAGTACTTC.